This T cell receptor (beta chain) was observed in a study of vaccination effects on CD4 cells after COVID-19 (dated by TCRdb to between 2021 and 2024). About the study as a whole: The ViraFEST assay stimulated PBMC with viral peptide pools and then used TCR sequencing to identify antigen-specific CD4+ T cell clonotypes by expansion. The full study included fewer than eleven COVID-19 convalescent patients and several SARS-CoV-2-naive healthy vaccine recipients. Cultures from other donors in the study were sequenced using the Oncomine TCR Beta short-read assay on an Illumina iSeq 100. SARS-CoV-2 spike-specific CD4+ TCR repertoires from before and after mRNA vaccination were compared in COVID-19 convalescent patients and in infection-naive vaccine recipients. Across the study, the median time from the second dose to post-vaccine sampling was 72 days (range 14 to 241). Some 2 million PBMC per well were cultured with 10 ug/ml peptides in IMDM containing roughly 5% human AB serum, 10 IU/ml IL-2 and gentamicin. What the work shows at the level of the full study, not this receptor alone: In healthy vaccine recipients, vaccine-induced clones were almost all SARS-CoV-2 mono-reactive, with only 1 of 255 being cross-reactive with common cold coronaviruses. Only a small number of convalescent patients were included, and no early post-infection timepoints were available, which limited the study. Both infection-induced and vaccine-induced clones contracted markedly at late post-vaccination timepoints, which is consistent with waning T cell responses.

After more than 9 days of culture, CD4+ T cells were isolated with the EasySep CD4+ T cell isolation kit. Each participant got two doses of an mRNA SARS-CoV-2 vaccine, either BNT162b2 or mRNA-1273. Healthy vaccine recipients had no prior SARS-CoV-2 infection, confirmed by negative nucleocapsid antibodies before and after vaccination. Half of the culture medium was replaced with fresh IL-2-containing medium on days 3 and 7. Each peptide stimulation condition was cultured in triplicate wells unless otherwise noted. Using Ficoll-Paque Plus gradient centrifugation, PBMC were separated from whole blood and then either used fresh or cryopreserved at -140C. The QIAamp micro DNA kit was used to extract genomic DNA from the cultured CD4+ T cells. According to the germline V gene (reference sequence), CDR1 reads LGHDT and CDR2 reads YNNKEL. V was cut back by 5 bases and J by 4 bases, leaving a gap of 2 bases between them. The CDR3 spans 11 residues, from the cysteine through the phenylalanine. Only the CDR3 region is kept as DNA, spanning 33 bases read in frame from base 1.

This clone was observed a few times. No cognate antigen has been identified for it. No much larger clonotype is one base removed from it; base qualities were not supplied. To prepare the library, the immunoSEQ multiplex PCR assay was applied. DNA from the CD4+ T cells that had been cultured and isolated underwent TCR beta CDR3 sequencing. On the study's bioinformatics: The analysis removed non-productive TCR sequences, trimmed reads to the CDR3 region, and retained only CDR3s that were 7 or more amino acids long. The MANAFEST web app was used to pick out antigen-specific clonotypes by comparing their expansion in peptide wells with that in reference cultures. For clones to be considered positive, expansion at FDR<0.05 versus reference and all other wells, an odds ratio above 5, and a frequency above 0.1% in two replicate wells were required. A clonotype was defined as cross-reactive if the clonotype was significantly expanded both in SARS-CoV-2 spike wells and in at least one common cold coronavirus spike condition. Using the stringdist R package, CDR3 similarity was measured by Levenshtein distance, and unrooted trees were constructed with ape in R 3.6.1. This is the immuneACCESS table as TCRdb keeps it, with only in-frame sequences that have V and J called. A part of the clones is gone; compared with another copy, unresolved V genes explain less than half, and the rest is unexplained. V and J calls and clone size are those listed in that table; D and trimming were worked out from the DNA. For this sample there are about 47,000 clones; 55% to 75% appear just once. Together, the top ten hold about 6.7% of the sample.

This clonotype was sampled from a human donor who received a COVID-19 vaccine. Specimen: CD4+ T cells from PBMCs cultured without peptide, collected after COVID-19 vaccination. The rearrangement combines TRBV3-1 (or the pseudogene TRBV3-2) with TRBJ2-2; the D gene cannot be resolved reliably. The CDR3 reads CASSSTGELFF. The DNA sequence is TGTGCCAGCAGCAGCACCGGGGAGCTGTTTTTT.